This T cell receptor (beta chain) was sequenced in a study of blood T cells in healthy people across ages. Study overall: Per two T cells, template switching captured roughly one barcoded beta molecule.

Germline V gene data show CDR1 as SGHRS and CDR2 as YFSETQ. The CDR3 length is 16 residues. Trimming at V came to 1 base and at J to 4 bases, leaving 6 bases not matched to a gene. A second 7 to 11 cycle PCR used barcoded and J-beta primers. All samples gave at least 2.5 million CDR3-containing paired-end reads. TCRdb called the 5' RACE reads again in MiXCR, with one record for every CDR3 protein. The sample has around 2 million distinct CDR3 sequences, roughly two fifths seen once. Isolated per sample were at least 7 million PBMCs. This chain links TRBV5-1 with TRBJ2-2, with 8 bases fitting TRBD1. This sequence was found in a human donor in good health. The specimen sequenced was blood. Here the CDR3 reads CASSLIGQGTTGELFF. The CDR3 DNA sequence: TGCGCCAGCAGCTTGATCGGACAGGGTACCACCGGGGAGCTGTTTTTT.